This T cell receptor (beta chain) was observed in a study of shared clonotypes between healthy human individuals. Study-level points and caveats: Among donors, the sharing of clonotypes was expected to be influenced by sequencing depth.

The test was conducted at deep level. Data came from immunoSEQ multiplex PCR; TCRdb stores just in-frame clones and leaves some out. The sample lists 1,400,000 or so clones, approximately 98.5% seen once, with under 0.45% in the top ten. Points on this clone: What it binds is unknown.

The CDR3 has 16 amino acids. The V gene's germline CDR1 is MGHRA and CDR2 YSYEKL. Trimming removed 1 base from V and 0 bases from J, with 10 bases in between. The rearrangement links TRBV4-1 to TRBJ1-5; D gene uncertain. This TCR derives from a man between 25 and 39 years old in good health. Material: naive CD4+ T cells sorted from blood. Subset here: CD45RA+ positively selected. CDR3 sequence (DNA): TGCGCCAGCAGCCAAGTAGGGCGGGGTAGCAATCAGCCCCAGCATTTT. Its translation: CASSQVGRGSNQPQHF.